The T cell receptor beta chain described here comes from a study of T cells in Graves' hyperthyroidism and ophthalmopathy. This CDR3 comprises 11 residues. CDR1 MNHNS and CDR2 SASEGT come from the germline V gene. RNA transcripts served as the template for amplifying TCR beta CDR3 regions. The HTBI primer set drove a first-round RT-PCR of the TCR CDR3. Via MiXCR, TCRdb re-called the multiplex PCR reads, giving one row per CDR3 protein. The profile shows around 500,000 distinct CDR3 sequences, around a fifth of them singletons. This clonotype was found a few times. One junction end does not reproduce the germline sequence, and a read error may be involved.

The TCR originated in a woman aged 70-85 years with Graves' ophthalmopathy. The rearrangement uses TRBV6-1 and TRBJ1-1; D unclear. The sample consisted of blood. DNA for the CDR3: TGCGCAGCAGCGAGGGACACTGAAGCTTTCTTT. Translation gives CAAARDTEAFF.